Below are 21 T cell receptor beta chains sequenced from a single sample in a study of CD8+ T cells in alopecia areata. The treatment here: oral pan-JAK inhibitor, 5-10 mg twice daily. Extraction of RNA preceded its reverse transcription into cDNA, which served as the sequencing template. Clones were read by immunoSEQ multiplex PCR, and TCRdb kept only the in-frame ones, dropping some. The sample yields around 180,000 clones, roughly 66% seen once. Sequencing was performed on CD4+ T cells sorted from blood, taken at week 24, from a patient treated with tofacitinib. The receptors originated from a human donor with alopecia areata.

The gene calls are TRBV23-1 and TRBJ2-1; a weak D match, TRBD1 (6 bases). TRBV23-1 is identified as an open reading frame with a role that is uncertain. V was cut by 3 bases and J by 5 bases, with 26 bases left in between. The CDR3 runs to 19 residues. The DNA for the CDR3 is TGCGCCAGCAGTCATCACCGGTGGGAACAGGGAACAGTCCACAATGAGCAGTTCTTC. It translates to CASSHHRWEQGTVHNEQFF.

V usage is TRBV5-1 and J usage is TRBJ2-1, with 12 nucleotides matching TRBD2. V gave up 5 bases and J gave up 6 bases; unmatched junction bases: 15. Germline V lookup: CDR1 SGHRS, CDR2 YFSETQ. The CDR3 contains 18 residues. The chain's CDR3 is CASSQELGLAGSFNEQFF. As DNA, the CDR3 is TGCGCCAGCAGTCAGGAGTTAGGACTAGCGGGGAGTTTCAATGAGCAGTTCTTC.

This chain joins TRBV29-1 and TRBJ1-1; no reliable D call. The CDR3 sequence is 13 residues long. Trimming cost V 3 bases and J 5 bases, with 13 bases left between them. The germline V gene has CDR1 SQVTM and CDR2 ANQGSEA. Here the CDR3 DNA reads TGCAGCGTTGAGGGTGTTTTGAGGACTGAAGCTTTCTTT. Its translation: CSVEGVLRTEAFF.

The chain has TRBV30 and TRBJ1-1; D gene unclear. Trimming removed 1 base at V and 1 base at J, with 13 bases between. Germline V gene data show CDR1 as GTSNPN and CDR2 as SVGIG (reference sequence). The CDR3 spans 15 residues. DNA for the CDR3: TGTGCCTGGAGTGGAACGACCAGGTCGAACACTGAAGCTTTCTTT. Its translation is CAWSGTTRSNTEAFF.

This clone was seen only once. V usage is TRBV30 and J usage is TRBJ1-6; no firm D call. Germline V lookup: CDR1 GTSNPN, CDR2 SVGIG (reference sequence). This CDR3 spans 12 amino acids. The V gene lost 7 bases and the J gene lost 7 bases, with 11 bases spanning the gap. The CDR3 DNA sequence: TGTGCCTTTAAGGGCCGAAATTCACCCCTCCACTTT. This gives the protein CAFKGRNSPLHF.

This clone came up a few times. V is TRBV30 and J is TRBJ1-5, with 8 bases aligning to TRBD1. V lost 4 bases, J lost 6 bases, and 11 bases stayed unmatched. The CDR3 is 15 amino acids. Germline V lookup: CDR1 GTSNPN, CDR2 SVGIG (reference sequence). CDR3 protein: CAWNPGGGLGQPQHF. The CDR3 bases are TGTGCCTGGAACCCAGGGGGCGGATTGGGTCAGCCCCAGCATTTT.

This clone was seen a few times. V and J are TRBV7-8 and TRBJ1-1; possibly TRBD1 for D (5 bases). Germline CDR1 SGHVS, CDR2 FQNEAQ. V dropped 5 bases and J dropped 7 bases, with 11 bases sitting between them. This CDR3 has 12 residues. The CDR3: CASSRRGDEAFF. The DNA of the CDR3 is TGTGCCAGCAGCCGAAGAGGGGATGAAGCTTTCTTT.

The V call is TRBV11-3, the J call TRBJ2-1, with D maybe TRBD1 (6 bases). CDR3 length: 12 residues. Germline-derived CDR1 and CDR2 are SGHNT and YENEEA. Trimming took off 7 bases at V and 4 bases at J, with 8 bases between the two ends. The CDR3 loop reads CASMGQYNEQFF. The DNA of the CDR3 is TGTGCCAGCATGGGACAATACAATGAGCAGTTCTTC. The full variable domain, in which reference TRBV11-3 and TRBJ2-1 provide the parts outside the CDR3, is EAGVVQSPRYKIIEKKQPVAFWCNPISGHNTLYWYLQNLGQGPELLIRYENEEAVDDSQLPKDRFSAERLKGVDSTLKIQPAELGDSAVYLCASMGQYNEQFFGPGTRLTVL.

The CDR3 nucleotides read TGCGCCAGCAGCCCCCTAATCACGTACAATGAGCAGTTCTTC. Residues: CASSPLITYNEQFF. The chain couples TRBV5-1 to TRBJ2-1; unclear D gene. V lost 4 bases and J lost 4, with 12 bases in between. From germline, CDR1 is SGHRS and CDR2 YFSETQ. This CDR3 contains 14 residues. Full variable domain (remainder filled in from reference TRBV5-1 and TRBJ2-1): KAGVTQTPRYLIKTRGQQVTLSCSPISGHRSVSWYQQTPGQGLQFLFEYFSETQRNKGNFPGRFSGRQFSNSRSEMNVSTLELGDSALYLCASSPLITYNEQFFGPGTRLTVL.

The chain combines TRBV7-3 with TRBJ2-2; possible D gene TRBD2, 6 bases. This CDR3 is 16 amino acids long. V was pared by 1 base and J by 4 bases, with 13 bases between. Germline V gene sequence: CDR1 SGHTA, CDR2 FQGTGA. CDR3 sequence (DNA): TGTGCCAGCAGCTTAAGGCGGGGCAGTGGCACCGGGGAGCTGTTTTTT. It yields the protein CASSLRRGSGTGELFF.

At least ten counts were recorded for this clone. The chain recombines TRBV10-1 with TRBJ2-3; TRBD2 might be the D (5 bases). The V gene's germline CDR1 is WNHNN and CDR2 SYGVQD (reference sequence). V was clipped by 7 bases and J by 4 bases, with 12 bases between them. CDR3 length equals 13 residues. The CDR3 loop reads CASNRDYSDTQYF. In nucleotides, the CDR3 is TGCGCCAGCAATCGGGATTACTCAGATACGCAGTATTTT.

The chain links TRBV2 to TRBJ1-5, with D perhaps TRBD1 (6 bases). V lost 6 bases, J lost 4 bases, and 16 bases lay in between. The CDR3 has 15 residues. In germline, CDR1 is SNHLY, CDR2 FYNNEI. The CDR3 loop is CASRPTGLGNQPQHF. The CDR3 DNA is TGTGCCAGCAGGCCGACAGGCCTCGGGAATCAGCCCCAGCATTTT. Supplemented by reference TRBV2 and TRBJ1-5, the full variable domain reads EPEVTQTPSHQVTQMGQEVILRCVPISNHLYFYWYRQILGQKVEFLVSFYNNEISEKSEIFDDQFSVERPDGSNFTLKIRSTKLEDSAMYFCASRPTGLGNQPQHFGDGTRLSIL.

V is TRBV29-1 and J is TRBJ1-4; 7 bases line up with TRBD1. V lost 6 bases, J lost 8 bases, and 9 bases stayed unmatched. CDR3 length: 13 residues. Germline V gene sequence: CDR1 SQVTM, CDR2 ANQGSEA. CDR3 coding DNA: TGCAGCGTAGACCTAGGGGGCCGGGAAAAACTGTTTTTT. It is translated as CSVDLGGREKLFF.

The V gene is TRBV30, the J gene TRBJ1-2; D unclear. V dropped 5 bases and J dropped 7 bases, with 11 bases sitting between them. Germline-derived CDR1 and CDR2 are GTSNPN and SVGIG (reference sequence). The CDR3 is made up of 11 amino acids. The CDR3 DNA follows: TGTGCCTGGGGTCCATCGGTTGGCTACACCTTC. It specifies CAWGPSVGYTF.

The chain has TRBV4-3 and TRBJ2-1; 12 bases fit TRBD2. CDR1 is LGHNA and CDR2 is YSLEER in the germline V gene. The ends lost 4 bases at V and 6 bases at J; junction bases unmatched: 4. The CDR3 contains 15 residues. DNA of the CDR3: TGCGCCAGCAGCCCTTCTAGCGGGGGGGCCAATGAGCAGTTCTTC. Protein product: CASSPSSGGANEQFF.

The chain joins TRBV25-1 to TRBJ2-4, with D unclear. Germline assignment: CDR1 MGHDK and CDR2 SYGVNS. The ends were cut back, 1 base at V and 0 bases at J, with 7 bases in the middle. The CDR3 sequence is 15 residues long. CDR3 sequence: CASSESHLAKNIQYF. DNA of the CDR3: TGTGCCAGCAGTGAATCCCACTTAGCCAAAAACATTCAGTACTTC.

The V and J genes are TRBV15 and TRBJ2-3; no reliable D call. V was cut by 8 bases and J by 0 bases, with 9 bases left in between. This CDR3 has 13 residues. In germline, CDR1 is LNHNV, CDR2 YYDKDF (reference sequence). CDR3 sequence: CATQRRSTDTQYF. The CDR3 DNA sequence: TGTGCCACCCAACGTCGGAGCACAGATACGCAGTATTTT.

The J gene is TRBJ1-1, the V gene TRBV19; D is unclear. This CDR3 comprises 15 residues. V lost 6 bases to trimming and J lost 0 bases, with 14 bases between them. Germline CDR1 LNHDA, CDR2 SQIVND (reference sequence). CDR3 DNA sequence: TGTGCCAGTAGAAACCCACTGCTCATGAACACTGAAGCTTTCTTT. Protein product: CASRNPLLMNTEAFF.

In this sample, this clone turned up a few times. The chain links TRBV2 to TRBJ2-3, with TRBD1 as a possible D gene (5 bases). The CDR3 spans 13 residues. With 4 bases removed from V and 6 bases from J, the gap between germline ends came to 11 bases. CDR1 is SNHLY, CDR2 FYNNEI, per germline. The CDR3 nucleotides read TGTGCCAGCAGTGTCAGGGAATTTGATACGCAGTATTTT. Amino acid sequence: CASSVREFDTQYF. The variable domain in full, completed from reference TRBV2 and TRBJ2-3, reads EPEVTQTPSHQVTQMGQEVILRCVPISNHLYFYWYRQILGQKVEFLVSFYNNEISEKSEIFDDQFSVERPDGSNFTLKIRSTKLEDSAMYFCASSVREFDTQYFGPGTRLTVL.

V usage is TRBV15 and J usage is TRBJ1-2; TRBD1 might be the D (6 bases). Trimming took off 3 bases at V and 8 bases at J, with 25 bases between the two ends. There are 17 residues in the CDR3. Germline V gene data show CDR1 as LNHNV and CDR2 as YYDKDF (reference sequence). The CDR3 loop reads CATSRPRGASPEQGYTF. The CDR3 DNA sequence: TGTGCCACCAGCAGGCCGAGGGGGGCCAGCCCAGAGCAAGGCTACACCTTC.

The chain carries TRBV2 and TRBJ1-2; D possibly corresponds to TRBD1 (5 bases). Germline-derived CDR1 and CDR2 are SNHLY and FYNNEI. V was clipped by 6 bases and J by 1 base, with 12 bases between them. The CDR3 is 14 residues long. In nucleotides, the CDR3 is TGTGCCAGCAGGAGCAGGGTGGGTAACTATGGCTACACCTTC. Residues: CASRSRVGNYGYTF. The entire variable domain, with the rest obtained from reference TRBV2 and TRBJ1-2, is as follows: EPEVTQTPSHQVTQMGQEVILRCVPISNHLYFYWYRQILGQKVEFLVSFYNNEISEKSEIFDDQFSVERPDGSNFTLKIRSTKLEDSAMYFCASRSRVGNYGYTFGSGTRLTVV.